This paragraph covers one T cell receptor beta chain sequence. The germline CDR1 and CDR2 sequences are MRHNA and SNTAGT. The CDR3 runs 14 residues. V gave up 2 bases and J gave up 3 bases, with 7 bases separating them. This specimen belongs to a study of cytomegalovirus exposure and HLA in healthy donors. A multiplex PCR was run with 60 Vbeta primers and 13 Jbeta primers. Repertoires were generated with immunoSEQ multiplex PCR, while TCRdb's copy carries only in-frame clones and drops some. Of under 200,000 clones listed, around three quarters are singletons. This rearrangement joins TRBV6-4 to TRBJ2-2, with D tentatively TRBD2 (5 bases). The sequence came from a woman under 40 in good health and CMV-seropositive. Sequencing input: PBMCs. CDR3 in amino acids: CASSDREHTGELFF. For the CDR3, the DNA is TGTGCCAGCAGTGACAGGGAGCACACCGGGGAGCTGTTTTTT.